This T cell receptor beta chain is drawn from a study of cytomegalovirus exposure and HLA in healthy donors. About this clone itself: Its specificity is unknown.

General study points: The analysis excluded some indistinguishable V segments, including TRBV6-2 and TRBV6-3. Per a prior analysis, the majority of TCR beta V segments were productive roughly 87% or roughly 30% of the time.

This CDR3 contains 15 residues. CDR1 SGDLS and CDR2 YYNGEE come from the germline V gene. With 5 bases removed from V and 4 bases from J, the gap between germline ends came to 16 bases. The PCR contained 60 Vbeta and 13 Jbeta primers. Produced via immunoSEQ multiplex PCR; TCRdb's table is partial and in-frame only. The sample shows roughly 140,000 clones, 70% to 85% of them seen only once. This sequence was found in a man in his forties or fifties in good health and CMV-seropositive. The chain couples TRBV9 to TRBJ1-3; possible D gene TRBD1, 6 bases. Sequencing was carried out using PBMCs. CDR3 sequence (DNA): TGTGCCAGCAGTTCCGGGGGGGCAGGAGGAAACACCATATATTTT. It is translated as CASSSGGAGGNTIYF.